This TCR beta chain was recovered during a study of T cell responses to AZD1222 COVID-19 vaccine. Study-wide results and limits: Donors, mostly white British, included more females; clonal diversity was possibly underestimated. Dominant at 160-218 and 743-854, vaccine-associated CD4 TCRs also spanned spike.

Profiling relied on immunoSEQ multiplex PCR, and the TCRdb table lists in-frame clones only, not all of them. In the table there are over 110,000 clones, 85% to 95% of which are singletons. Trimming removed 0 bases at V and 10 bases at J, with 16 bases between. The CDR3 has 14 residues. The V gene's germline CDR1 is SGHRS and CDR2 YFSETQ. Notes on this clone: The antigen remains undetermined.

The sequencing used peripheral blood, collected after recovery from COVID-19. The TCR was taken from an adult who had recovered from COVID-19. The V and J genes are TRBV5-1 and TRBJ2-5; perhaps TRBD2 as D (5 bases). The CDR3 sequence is CASSLDGGGSDQYF. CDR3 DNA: TGCGCCAGCAGCTTGGATGGAGGTGGGTCTGACCAGTACTTC. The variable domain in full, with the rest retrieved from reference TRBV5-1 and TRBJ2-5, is KAGVTQTPRYLIKTRGQQVTLSCSPISGHRSVSWYQQTPGQGLQFLFEYFSETQRNKGNFPGRFSGRQFSNSRSEMNVSTLELGDSALYLCASSLDGGGSDQYFGPGTRLLVL.